This T cell receptor beta chain was profiled in a study of regulatory T cells in long-lasting Graves disease (dated by TCRdb to 2020 to 2022). A note on the overall study: Persistent Graves' disease was defined as persistently positive TSH receptor autoantibodies together with antithyroid drug treatment for over 5 years. Persistent Graves' disease patients in the clinical cohort had taken antithyroid drugs for approximately 9.5 years on average. Persistent Graves' disease patients were compared with newly diagnosed Graves' disease patients by peripheral blood TCR sequencing and RNA sequencing. The study took place in China and was registered as a clinical trial. A total of about 33 samples were covered by TCR sequencing, comprising about 13 persistent and approximately 20 newly diagnosed Graves' disease patients. Study-level results and caveats: Peripheral blood alone was examined, since thyroid tissue, which constituted the primary lesion, could not be accessed. Only the TCR beta chain was sequenced and analyzed. The authors acknowledged the small sample size as a limitation that may reduce accuracy. TRBV28, TRBJ1-2 and TRBJ2-5 were preferentially used in persistent disease, while TRBV20-1 and TRBJ2-1 were favored in newly diagnosed disease. Lower TCR Shannon entropy and fewer highly expanded clones were observed in persistent Graves' disease patients than in newly diagnosed patients, which suggested clonal expansion. Persistent patients shared more public clonotypes among themselves (more than 2,500) than newly diagnosed patients did (roughly 910).

The time point label for this specimen denotes: persistent/refractory GD, antithyroid drugs over 5 years with positive TRAb. For both TCR sequencing and RNA sequencing, RNA was extracted from PBMCs using TRIzol. The diagnosis of Graves' disease followed American Thyroid Association guidelines. Patients were recruited from an endocrinology department in Xi'an, China. Each patient gave 7 to 9.5 milliliters of peripheral blood, collected in an EDTA anticoagulant tube. Ficoll Paque Plus density gradient separation was used to isolate PBMCs, and no further T cell sorting was performed. An Agilent 2100 Bioanalyzer and agarose gel were used to check RNA quality, while a NanoDrop 2000 measured RNA concentration. Receptor libraries were prepared by multiplex PCR. Sequenced using an Illumina HiSeq 4000. iRepertoire HTBI primers and Arm-PCR amplification of CDR3 regions were used to construct TCR beta libraries. Before sequencing, the PCR products went through gel purification. The study's own analysis went as follows. Gene usage analysis of CDR3 amino acid clonotypes relied on the roughly 60 TRBV and around 14 TRBJ segments identified across samples. COPE and FqMerger were used to merge the filtered high-quality paired reads into contigs. BLAST was used to align contigs to IMGT TRBV, TRBD and TRBJ reference genes, with CDR3 defined following IMGT. Clonotypes above 0.1% frequency were classified as highly expanded clones. Repertoire diversity was measured by Shannon entropy, and V-J evenness by the Gini coefficient. Public clonotypes were defined as clonotypes shared by more than one individual. Through fastp at Q25 and MiXCR, TCRdb rebuilt clones from the public reads, retaining in-frame beta chains. CDR3 protein duplicates are merged, each entry listing the most common genes and DNA. None of the V and J calls come from the authors' own analysis; TCRdb made them. The sample includes approximately 500,000 distinct CDR3 sequences, with 20% to 25% observed a single time. The ten largest clones represent 7% to 9% of the sample.

This clonotype was picked up many times. Its antigen is unknown. Within one base of it there is no much larger clone, and no base qualities were kept. CDR1 and CDR2, per the germline V gene, are MDHEN and SYDVKM. V drops 10 bases and J drops 7 bases, leaving 16 bases in between. The CDR3 contains 13 residues, cysteine and phenylalanine counted. Only CDR3 DNA remains: 39 bases, in frame from the first base. The chain couples TRBV28 to TRBJ1-4, with TRBD1 as a weak D call on 5 bases. The sample was peripheral blood mononuclear cells (PBMCs), taken when the disease was refractory, from a patient treated with antithyroid drugs. The receptor comes from a female donor with Graves disease. The sequence in DNA is TGTGCCACCAGACGCCAGGGAAGTGAAAAACTGTTTTTT. Its protein reads: CATRRQGSEKLFF.